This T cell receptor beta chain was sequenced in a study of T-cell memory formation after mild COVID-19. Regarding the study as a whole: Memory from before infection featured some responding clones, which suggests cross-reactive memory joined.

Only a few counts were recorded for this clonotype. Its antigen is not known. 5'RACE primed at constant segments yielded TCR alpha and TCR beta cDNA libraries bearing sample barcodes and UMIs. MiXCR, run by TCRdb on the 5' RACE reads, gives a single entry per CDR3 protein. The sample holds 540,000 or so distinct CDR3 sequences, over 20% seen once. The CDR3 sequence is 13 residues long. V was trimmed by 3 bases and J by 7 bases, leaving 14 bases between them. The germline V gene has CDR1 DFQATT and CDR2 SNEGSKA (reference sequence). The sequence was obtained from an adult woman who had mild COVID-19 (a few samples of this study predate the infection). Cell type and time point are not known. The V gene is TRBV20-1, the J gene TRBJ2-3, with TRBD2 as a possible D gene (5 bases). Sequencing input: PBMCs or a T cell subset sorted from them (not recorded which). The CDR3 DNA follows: TGCAGTGCTAGGGTCCTGACGGGAAATACGCAGTATTTT. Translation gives CSARVLTGNTQYF.